Listed here are 3 T cell receptor beta chains from one sample, sequenced in a study of blood T cell repertoires in COVID-19. Sequencing was performed with immunoSEQ multiplex PCR; in TCRdb, only in-frame clones are kept and a portion is missing. Here the sample spans about 36,000 clones, approximately 69% being singletons. Sequencing used peripheral blood. Source of these receptors: a man between 65 and 85 years old with COVID-19, enrolled during active disease.

The chain has TRBV3-1 (or the pseudogene TRBV3-2) and TRBJ1-4; D perhaps matches TRBD1 (6 bases). This CDR3 contains 14 residues. CDR1 and CDR2 from the germline V gene are LGHDT and YNNKEL (reference sequence). Trimming pared 5 bases from V and 8 bases from J, leaving 15 bases between. The DNA for the CDR3 is TGTGCCAGCAGCTCCAGGGGTTTCGGGGAAAAACTGTTTTTT. Its translation: CASSSRGFGEKLFF.

This chain joins TRBV10-3 and TRBJ1-6; D is unclear. Germline V gene sequence: CDR1 ENHRY, CDR2 SYGVKD. There are 14 residues in the CDR3. With 6 bases removed from V and 7 bases from J, the gap between germline ends came to 13 bases. CDR3 loop: CAISVGRENSPLHF. CDR3 bases: TGTGCCATCAGCGTCGGAAGGGAGAATTCACCCCTCCACTTT.

The chain uses TRBV3-1 (or the pseudogene TRBV3-2) and TRBJ1-5, with D tentatively TRBD1 (6 bases). The CDR3 has 16 amino acids. Germline V gene sequence: CDR1 LGHDT, CDR2 YNNKEL (reference sequence). V lost 1 base, J lost 3 bases, and 13 bases lay in between. The CDR3 protein is CASSQGGRGVNQPQHF. The CDR3 DNA reads TGTGCCAGCAGCCAAGGTGGCAGGGGCGTCAATCAGCCCCAGCATTTT.